Sequencing of this T cell receptor (beta chain) was carried out in a study of blood T cell repertoires in COVID-19. Turning to the study itself: Some COVID-19 samples were acute and others convalescent; all came from the United States, Italy and Spain. T cells, B-cell-depleted T cells, or PBMCs provided the cDNA or gDNA that served as material.

Per the original methods: Estimation of nucleated cell counts was performed using reference gene primer amplification. Only in-frame clones appear in the TCRdb table, and some are missing; sequencing was by immunoSEQ multiplex PCR. V and J calls and clone size are given by that table; D and trimming were obtained from the DNA. The sample includes some 330,000 clones, around 87% seen only once; the top ten take approximately 1.9%. There are 13 residues in the CDR3. Germline V gene data show CDR1 as SGHAT and CDR2 as FQNNGV. Trimming at V came to 3 bases and at J to 10 bases, leaving 3 bases not matched to a gene.

The sample was PBMCs or T cells enriched from blood (not recorded which). This clonotype was sampled from a man in his forties in a cohort exposed to, infected with or recovered from COVID-19 (not recorded which). The chain employs TRBV11-2 and TRBJ2-2; 9 bases map to TRBD2. The CDR3 DNA follows: TGTGCCAGCAGCTTTACTAGCGGGTCGGAGCTGTTTTTT. This encodes CASSFTSGSELFF.